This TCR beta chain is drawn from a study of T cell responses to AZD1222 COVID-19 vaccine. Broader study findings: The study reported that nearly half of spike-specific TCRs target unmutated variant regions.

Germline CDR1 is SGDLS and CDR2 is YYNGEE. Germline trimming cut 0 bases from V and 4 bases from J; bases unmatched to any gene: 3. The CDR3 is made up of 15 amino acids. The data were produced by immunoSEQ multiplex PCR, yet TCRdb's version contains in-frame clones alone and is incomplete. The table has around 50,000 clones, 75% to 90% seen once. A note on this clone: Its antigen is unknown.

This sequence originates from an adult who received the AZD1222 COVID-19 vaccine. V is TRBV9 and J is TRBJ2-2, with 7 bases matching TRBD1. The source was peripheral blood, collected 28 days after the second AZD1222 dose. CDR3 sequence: CASSVVGQTTGELFF. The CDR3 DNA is TGTGCCAGCAGCGTAGTGGGACAGACCACCGGGGAGCTGTTTTTT.